Listed here is a single T cell receptor (beta chain). Its antigen remains unidentified. A second PCR, run for roughly 7 to 11 cycles, used a sample-barcoded 5' primer plus a J-beta primer mix. From the 5' RACE reads, TCRdb called clonotypes with MiXCR, one entry per CDR3 protein. The sample has about 970,000 distinct CDR3 sequences, roughly 47% seen once. The CDR3 sequence is 15 residues long. CDR1 is DFQATT and CDR2 is SNEGSKA in the germline V gene (reference sequence). The V and J ends lost 2 bases and 13 bases, in that order; junction bases with no gene match: 10. This record comes from a study of blood T cells in healthy people across ages. Notes on the study in general: Long-lived donors carried more naive CD4+ cells and greater diversity than aged donors.

This TCR was recovered from a woman aged 60 to 75 in good health. Sequenced: blood. The chain joins TRBV20-1 to TRBJ2-1, with TRBD2 matching over 14 bases. CDR3 coding DNA: TGCAGTGCTAGACCTGGGACTAGCGGGAGACGTCAACAGTTCTTC. Amino acids: CSARPGTSGRRQQFF.